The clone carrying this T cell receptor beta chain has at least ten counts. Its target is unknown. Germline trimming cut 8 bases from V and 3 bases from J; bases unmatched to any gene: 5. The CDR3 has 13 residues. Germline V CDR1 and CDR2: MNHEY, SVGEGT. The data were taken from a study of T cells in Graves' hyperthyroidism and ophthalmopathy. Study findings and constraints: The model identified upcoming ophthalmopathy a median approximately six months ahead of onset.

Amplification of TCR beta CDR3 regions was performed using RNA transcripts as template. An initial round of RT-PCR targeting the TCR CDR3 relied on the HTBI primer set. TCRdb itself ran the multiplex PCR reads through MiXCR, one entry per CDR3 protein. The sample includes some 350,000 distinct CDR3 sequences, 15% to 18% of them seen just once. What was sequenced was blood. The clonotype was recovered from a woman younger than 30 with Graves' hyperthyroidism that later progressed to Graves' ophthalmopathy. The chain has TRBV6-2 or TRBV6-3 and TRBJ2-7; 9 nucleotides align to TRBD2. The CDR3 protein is CASEAGGGYEQYF. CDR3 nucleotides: TGTGCCAGCGAAGCGGGAGGAGGCTACGAGCAGTACTTC.